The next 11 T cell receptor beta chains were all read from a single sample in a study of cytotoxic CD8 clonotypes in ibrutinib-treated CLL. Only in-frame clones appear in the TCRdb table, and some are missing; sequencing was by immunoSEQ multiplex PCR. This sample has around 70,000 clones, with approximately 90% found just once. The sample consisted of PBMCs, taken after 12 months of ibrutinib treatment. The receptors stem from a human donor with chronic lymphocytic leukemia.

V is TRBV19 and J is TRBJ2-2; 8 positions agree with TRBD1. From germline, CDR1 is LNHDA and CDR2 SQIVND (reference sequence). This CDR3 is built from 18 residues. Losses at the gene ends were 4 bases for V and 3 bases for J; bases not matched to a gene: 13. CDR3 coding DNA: TGTGCCAGTAGTACGACCTCGGAAGACAGGGGAGACACCGGGGAGCTGTTTTTT. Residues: CASSTTSEDRGDTGELFF.

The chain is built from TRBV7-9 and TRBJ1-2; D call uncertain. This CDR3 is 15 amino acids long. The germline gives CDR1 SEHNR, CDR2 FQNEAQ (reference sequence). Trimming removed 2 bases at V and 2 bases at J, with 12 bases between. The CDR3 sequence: CASSLSRQTNYGYTF. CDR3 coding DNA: TGTGCCAGCAGCTTATCCCGTCAGACAAACTATGGCTACACCTTC.

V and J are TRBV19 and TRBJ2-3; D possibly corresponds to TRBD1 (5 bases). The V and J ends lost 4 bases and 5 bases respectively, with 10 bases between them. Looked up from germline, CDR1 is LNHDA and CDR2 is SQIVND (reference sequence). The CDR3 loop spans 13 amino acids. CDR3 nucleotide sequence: TGTGCCAGTAGTAGGGGCCTCCGAGATACGCAGTATTTT. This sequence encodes CASSRGLRDTQYF.

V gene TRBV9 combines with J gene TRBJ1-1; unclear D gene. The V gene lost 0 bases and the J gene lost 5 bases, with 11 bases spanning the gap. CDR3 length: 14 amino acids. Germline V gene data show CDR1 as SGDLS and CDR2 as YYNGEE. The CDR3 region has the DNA TGTGCCAGCAGCGTAGGGTGGACGGGGACTGAAGCTTTCTTT. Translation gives CASSVGWTGTEAFF.

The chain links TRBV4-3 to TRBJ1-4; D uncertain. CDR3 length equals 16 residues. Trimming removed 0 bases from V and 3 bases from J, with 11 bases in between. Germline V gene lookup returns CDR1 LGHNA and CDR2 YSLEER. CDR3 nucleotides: TGCGCCAGCAGCCAAGAAGAGGGTAGAGCTAATGAAAAACTGTTTTTT. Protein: CASSQEEGRANEKLFF.

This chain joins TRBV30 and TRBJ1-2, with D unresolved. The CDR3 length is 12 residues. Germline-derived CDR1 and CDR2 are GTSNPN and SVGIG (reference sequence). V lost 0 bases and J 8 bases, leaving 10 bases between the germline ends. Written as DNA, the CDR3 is TGTGCCTGGAGTGTCGGGAAGCGGGGCTACACCTTC. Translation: CAWSVGKRGYTF.

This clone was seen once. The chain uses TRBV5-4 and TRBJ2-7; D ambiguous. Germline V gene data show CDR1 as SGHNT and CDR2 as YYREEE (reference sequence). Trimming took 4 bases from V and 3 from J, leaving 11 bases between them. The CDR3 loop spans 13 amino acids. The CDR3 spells CASSRGAVYEQYF. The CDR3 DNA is TGTGCCAGCAGCCGAGGCGCAGTCTACGAGCAGTACTTC. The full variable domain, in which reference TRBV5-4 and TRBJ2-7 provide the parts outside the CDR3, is ETGVTQSPTHLIKTRGQQVTLRCSSQSGHNTVSWYQQALGQGPQFIFQYYREEENGRGNFPPRFSGLQFPNYSSELNVNALELDDSALYLCASSRGAVYEQYFGPGTRLTVT.

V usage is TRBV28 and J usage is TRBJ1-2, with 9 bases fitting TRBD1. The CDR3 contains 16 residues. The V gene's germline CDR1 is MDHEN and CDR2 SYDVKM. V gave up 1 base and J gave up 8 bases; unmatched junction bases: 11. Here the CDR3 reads CASSLLGPGQGGGYTF. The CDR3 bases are TGTGCCAGCAGTTTATTGGGACCGGGACAGGGAGGCGGCTACACCTTC.

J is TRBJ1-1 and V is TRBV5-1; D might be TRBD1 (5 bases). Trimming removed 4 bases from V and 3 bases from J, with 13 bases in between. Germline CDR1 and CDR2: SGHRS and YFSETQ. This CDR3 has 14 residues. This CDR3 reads CASSKDTGDTEAFF. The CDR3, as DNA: TGCGCCAGCAGCAAGGACACCGGGGACACTGAAGCTTTCTTT. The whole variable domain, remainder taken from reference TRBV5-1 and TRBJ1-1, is KAGVTQTPRYLIKTRGQQVTLSCSPISGHRSVSWYQQTPGQGLQFLFEYFSETQRNKGNFPGRFSGRQFSNSRSEMNVSTLELGDSALYLCASSKDTGDTEAFFGQGTRLTVV.

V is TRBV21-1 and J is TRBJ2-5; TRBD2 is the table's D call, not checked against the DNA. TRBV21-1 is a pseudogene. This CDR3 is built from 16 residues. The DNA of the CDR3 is TGTGCCAGCAGCAAAGAGGGGATAGCGGTACAAGAGACCCAGTACTTC. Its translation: CASSKEGIAVQETQYF.

The chain's CDR3 is CASNVRGEQYF. In nucleotides, the CDR3 is TGTGCCAGCAACGTCCGGGGGGAGCAGTACTTC. This chain links TRBV28 with TRBJ2-7, with a weak D call TRBD2 (6 bases). V lost 7 bases and J 7 bases, leaving 11 bases between the germline ends. Germline lookup yields CDR1 MDHEN and CDR2 SYDVKM. The CDR3 contains 11 residues.